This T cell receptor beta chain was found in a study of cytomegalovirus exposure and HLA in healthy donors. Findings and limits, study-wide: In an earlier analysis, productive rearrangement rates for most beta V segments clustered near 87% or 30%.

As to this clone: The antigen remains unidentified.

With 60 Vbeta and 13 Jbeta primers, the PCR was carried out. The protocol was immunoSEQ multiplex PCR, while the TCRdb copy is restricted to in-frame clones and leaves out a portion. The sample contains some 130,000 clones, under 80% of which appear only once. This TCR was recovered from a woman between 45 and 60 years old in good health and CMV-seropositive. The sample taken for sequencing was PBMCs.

The CDR3 loop is CASSSSGGAFIQYF. The DNA of the CDR3 is TGCGCCAGCAGCTCTAGCGGGGGGGCGTTCATTCAGTACTTC. The genes are TRBV5-1 and TRBJ2-4, with 12 bases matching TRBD2. After removal of 3 bases from V and 9 bases from J, the junction contained 4 bases not matched to a gene. Germline CDR1 reads SGHRS; CDR2 reads YFSETQ. The CDR3 has 14 residues.